This TCR beta chain appears in the sequencing data of a study of T-cell reconstitution after alpha-beta-depleted transplantation in children. Germline V gene lookup returns CDR1 LNHNV and CDR2 YYDKDF (reference sequence). Trimming took off 3 bases at V and 3 bases at J, with 24 bases between the two ends. The CDR3 consists of 19 residues. Molecular barcoding with unique molecular identifiers was used for the TCRbeta library. TCRdb re-derived calls from the PCR reads in MiXCR, one entry per CDR3 protein. The data show about 610,000 distinct CDR3 sequences, with about 10% seen just once and about 4% held by the top ten. A few counts support this clonotype.

The sequences come from PBMCs from the stem cell graft donor, collected from the stem cell graft. This chain uses TRBV15 with TRBJ2-1; D is perhaps TRBD1 or TRBD2 (7 bases each). This TCR was recovered from a human donor who donated a stem cell graft to a child with acute myeloid leukemia. DNA of the CDR3: TGTGCCACCAGCAGGGGGTCAGGCAGGGGGAGGGAGATCTACAATGAGCAGTTCTTC. Its protein product is CATSRGSGRGREIYNEQFF.